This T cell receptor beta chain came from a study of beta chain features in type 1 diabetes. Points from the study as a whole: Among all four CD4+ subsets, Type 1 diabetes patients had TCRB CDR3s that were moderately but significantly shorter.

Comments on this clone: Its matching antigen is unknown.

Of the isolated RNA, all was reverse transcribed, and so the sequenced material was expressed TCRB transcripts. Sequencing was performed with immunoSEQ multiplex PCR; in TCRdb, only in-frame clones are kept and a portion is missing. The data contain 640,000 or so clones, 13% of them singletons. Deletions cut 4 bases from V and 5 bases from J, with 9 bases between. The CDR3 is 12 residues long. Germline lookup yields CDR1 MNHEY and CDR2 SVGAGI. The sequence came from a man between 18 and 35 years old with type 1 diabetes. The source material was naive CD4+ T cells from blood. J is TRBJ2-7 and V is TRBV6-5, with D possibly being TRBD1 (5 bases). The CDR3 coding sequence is TGTGCCAGCAGTTTTGCAGGGAACGAGCAGTACTTC. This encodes CASSFAGNEQYF.